This TCR beta chain is from a study of vaccination effects on CD4 cells after COVID-19. Before sequencing, viral peptide pools were used by the ViraFEST assay to expand antigen-specific CD4+ T cells. On day 10 of culture, CD4+ T cells were separated out. According to the study, vaccine recipients showed no prior SARS-CoV-2 infection and negative nucleocapsid antibodies. A density of about 2 million PBMC per well was used; these cells were cultured with about 9.1 IU/ml IL-2 and 10 ug/ml peptides. Half-medium exchanges with IL-2 medium took place on days 3 and 7. Worth noting for this clone: Antigen specificity is unknown.

Clones were sequenced by immunoSEQ multiplex PCR, and TCRdb holds only the in-frame ones, with some missing. The table includes about 65,000 clones, 65% to 85% detected once. This CDR3 has 13 residues. V was clipped by 3 bases and J by 6 bases, with 10 bases between them. From germline, CDR1 is LNHDA and CDR2 SQIVND (reference sequence). The study's findings and limits: Only a single clone (1 of 255 vaccine-induced clones in healthy vaccinees) cross-reacted with common cold coronaviruses.

Sequenced here: CD4+ T cells from PBMCs cultured with HCoV-NL63 spike peptides, sampled before COVID-19 vaccination. The chain recombines TRBV19 with TRBJ2-3; D is perhaps TRBD1 (5 bases). The sequence came from a human donor who received a COVID-19 vaccine. Here the CDR3 reads CASSIAGRDTQYF. In nucleotides, the CDR3 is TGTGCCAGTAGTATTGCAGGGCGGGATACGCAGTATTTT. The complete variable domain, with remaining parts taken from reference TRBV19 and TRBJ2-3, reads DGGITQSPKYLFRKEGQNVTLSCEQNLNHDAMYWYRQDPGQGLRLIYYSQIVNDFQKGDIAEGYSVSREKKESFPLTVTSAQKNPTAFYLCASSIAGRDTQYFGPGTRLTVL.